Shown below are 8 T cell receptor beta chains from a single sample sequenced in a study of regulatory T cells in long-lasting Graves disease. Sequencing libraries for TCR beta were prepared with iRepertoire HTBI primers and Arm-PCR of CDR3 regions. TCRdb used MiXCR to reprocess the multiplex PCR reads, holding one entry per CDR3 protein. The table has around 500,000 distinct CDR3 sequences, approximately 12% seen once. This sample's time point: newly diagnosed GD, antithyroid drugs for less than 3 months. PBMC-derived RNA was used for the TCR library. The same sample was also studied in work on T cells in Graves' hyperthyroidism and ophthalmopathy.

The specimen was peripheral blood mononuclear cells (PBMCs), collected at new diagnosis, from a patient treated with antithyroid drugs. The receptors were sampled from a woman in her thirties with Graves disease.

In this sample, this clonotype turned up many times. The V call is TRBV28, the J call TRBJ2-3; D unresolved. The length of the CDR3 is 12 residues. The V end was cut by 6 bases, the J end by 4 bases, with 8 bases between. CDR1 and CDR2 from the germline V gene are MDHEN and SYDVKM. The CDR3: CASRFGADTQYF. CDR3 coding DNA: TGTGCCAGCAGGTTTGGTGCAGATACGCAGTATTTT.

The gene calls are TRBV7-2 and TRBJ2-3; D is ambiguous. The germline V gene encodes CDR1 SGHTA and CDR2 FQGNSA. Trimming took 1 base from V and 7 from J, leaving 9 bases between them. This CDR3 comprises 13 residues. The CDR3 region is CASSLESSYTQYF. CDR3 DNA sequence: TGTGCCAGCAGCTTAGAGTCGTCCTATACGCAGTATTTT.

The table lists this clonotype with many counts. CDR3 loop: CATSESTGLETQYF. The CDR3 DNA follows: TGTGCCACCAGTGAGTCTACAGGGCTGGAGACCCAGTACTTC. The chain is built from TRBV24-1 and TRBJ2-5; D perhaps matches TRBD1 (6 bases). The V gene's germline CDR1 is KGHDR and CDR2 SFDVKD. The CDR3 loop spans 14 amino acids. V was trimmed by 4 bases and J by 5 bases, leaving 13 bases between them.

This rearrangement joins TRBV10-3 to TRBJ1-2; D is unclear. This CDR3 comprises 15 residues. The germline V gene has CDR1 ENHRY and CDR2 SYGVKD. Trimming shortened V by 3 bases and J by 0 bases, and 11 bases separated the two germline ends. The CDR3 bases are TGTGCCATCAGTGAACGCGCGACCTCTAACTATGGCTACACCTTC. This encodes CAISERATSNYGYTF.

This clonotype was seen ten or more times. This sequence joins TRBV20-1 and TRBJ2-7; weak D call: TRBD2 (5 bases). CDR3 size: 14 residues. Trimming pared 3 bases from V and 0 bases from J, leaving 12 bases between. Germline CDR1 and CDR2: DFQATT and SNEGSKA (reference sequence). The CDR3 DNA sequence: TGCAGTGCTAGGTCCGGACTTAGCTCCTACGAGCAGTACTTC. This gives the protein CSARSGLSSYEQYF.

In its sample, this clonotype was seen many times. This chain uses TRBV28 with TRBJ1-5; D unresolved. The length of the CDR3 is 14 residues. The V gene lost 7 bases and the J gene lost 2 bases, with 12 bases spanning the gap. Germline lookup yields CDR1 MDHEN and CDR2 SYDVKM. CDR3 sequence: CASTPMGGNQPQHF. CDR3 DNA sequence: TGTGCCAGCACCCCGATGGGCGGCAATCAGCCCCAGCATTTT.

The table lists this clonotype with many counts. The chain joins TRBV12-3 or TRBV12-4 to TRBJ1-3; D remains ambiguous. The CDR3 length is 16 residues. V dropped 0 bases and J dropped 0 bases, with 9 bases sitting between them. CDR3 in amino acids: CASSLAPPLSGNTIYF. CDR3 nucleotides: TGTGCCAGCAGTTTAGCTCCCCCCCTCTCTGGAAACACCATATATTTT.

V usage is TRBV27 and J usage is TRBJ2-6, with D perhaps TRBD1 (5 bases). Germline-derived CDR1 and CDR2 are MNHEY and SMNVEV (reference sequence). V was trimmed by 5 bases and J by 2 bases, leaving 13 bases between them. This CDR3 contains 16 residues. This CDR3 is CASSPTRRAGANVLTF. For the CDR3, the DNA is TGTGCCAGCAGTCCCACCCGCAGGGCTGGGGCCAACGTCCTGACTTTC.